The text below deals with one T cell receptor beta chain. This entry belongs to a study of blood T cell repertoires in COVID-19. As for the study in general: Material from acute and convalescent COVID-19 was sourced from the United States, Italy and Spain. T cells, B-cell-depleted T cells, or PBMCs provided the cDNA or gDNA that served as material.

As originally analysed: The authors estimated nucleated cell counts from reference gene primer amplification. Sequenced by immunoSEQ multiplex PCR; TCRdb stores in-frame clones only, minus some. The V and J calls and the clone size are those of that table, but D and trimming were determined from the DNA. The repertoire holds 180,000 or so clones, with around 87% as singletons. CDR3 length: 15 amino acids. Trimming left V 5 bases short and J 1 base short, with 12 bases between. Germline V gene lookup returns CDR1 MDHEN and CDR2 SYDVKM. This receptor was identified in a middle-aged man with active or convalescent COVID-19. This chain uses TRBV28 with TRBJ1-5, with D possibly TRBD1 on 6 matching bases. Material: peripheral blood. The chain's CDR3 is CASSVTQGSNQPQHF. The CDR3 DNA sequence: TGTGCCAGCAGTGTAACACAGGGCAGCAATCAGCCCCAGCATTTT.